The sequence of this TCR beta chain was determined in a study of blood T cell repertoires in COVID-19. The table came from immunoSEQ multiplex PCR; TCRdb's copy has only in-frame clones and leaves some out. Among 75,000 or so clones, around 80% were seen once, and the ten largest hold under 11%. The CDR3 runs to 13 residues. Trimming cost V 4 bases and J 6 bases, with 16 bases left between them. Germline V gene lookup returns CDR1 SQVTM and CDR2 ANQGSEA. V usage is TRBV29-1 and J usage is TRBJ2-7; D perhaps matches TRBD2 (5 bases). The clonotype originates from a man aged 55-75 years with acute or convalescent COVID-19. The sample consisted of peripheral blood. The CDR3 sequence is CSVATPAVGEQYF. The CDR3 DNA sequence: TGCAGCGTTGCGACCCCAGCGGTAGGCGAGCAGTACTTC.